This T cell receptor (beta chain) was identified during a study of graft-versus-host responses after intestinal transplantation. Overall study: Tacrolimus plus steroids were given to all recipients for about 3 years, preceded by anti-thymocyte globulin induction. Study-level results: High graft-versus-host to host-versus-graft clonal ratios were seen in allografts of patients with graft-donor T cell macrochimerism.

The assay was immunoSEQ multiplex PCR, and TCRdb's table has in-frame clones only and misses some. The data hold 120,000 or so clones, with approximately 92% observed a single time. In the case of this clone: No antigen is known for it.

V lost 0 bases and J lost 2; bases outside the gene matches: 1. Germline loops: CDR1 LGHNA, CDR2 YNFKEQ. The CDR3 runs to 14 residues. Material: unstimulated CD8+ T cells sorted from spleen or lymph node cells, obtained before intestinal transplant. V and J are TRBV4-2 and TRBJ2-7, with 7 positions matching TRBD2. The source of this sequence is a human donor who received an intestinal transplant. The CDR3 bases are TGTGCCAGCAGCCAAGATACTAGCGCCTACGAGCAGTACTTC. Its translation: CASSQDTSAYEQYF.